This T cell receptor (beta chain) was identified in a study of sequential checkpoint blockade in melanoma (dated by TCRdb to between 2017 and 2020). A note on the overall study: Patients were assigned by 1:1 randomization to either first-line nivolumab followed by ipilimumab (arm A) or ipilimumab followed by nivolumab (arm B). Maintenance nivolumab came after each of the two trial sequences.

V sheds 5 bases and J sheds 8 bases, leaving 14 bases between their ends. The germline V gene (reference sequence) supplies CDR1 SEHNR and CDR2 FQNEAQ. From the cysteine through the phenylalanine, the CDR3 covers 13 amino acids. Just the 39-base CDR3 DNA is kept, in frame starting at base 1. The treatment or condition tag for this specimen amounts to: randomized to nivolumab then ipilimumab (arm A) or the reverse (arm B). No trial patient had received prior DNA-damaging chemotherapy. Live CD3+CD8+ cells negative for CD19 and CD56 were sorted from thawed PBMCs on a FACS Aria II flow cytometer. CheckMate 064, a randomized, open-label phase II trial of sequential checkpoint blockade, was the source of the samples, all of which came from patients with melanoma. Peripheral blood mononuclear cells were collected by leukapheresis, purified using Ficoll-Paque, and frozen in human serum containing roughly 10% DMSO. Purity of sorted blood CD3+CD8+ cells was verified at >98% immediately after sorting, followed by DNA extraction.

This clone showed up just a few times. Its antigen is not yet known. The sample holds no much larger clone one base away, and base qualities are not on file. The investigation overall reported the following: Validation of the response-prediction model combining TCR metrics and mutation burden is needed in larger, independent patient cohorts.

The immunoSEQ Assay was used to immunosequence TCRbeta CDR3 regions from genomic DNA. Before high-throughput sequencing, the genomic DNA was amplified using bias-controlled multiplex PCR. For the original study's pipeline: To quantify the absolute abundance of each unique TCRbeta CDR3 region, the sequences were collapsed and filtered. Clonality, defined as 1 minus Pielou's evenness, was calculated using only productive rearrangements. A previously published method was used to identify clones with significantly greater frequencies in on-treatment samples than in baseline samples. This immuneACCESS table, as held by TCRdb, lists in-frame sequences with V and J called but not all clones. Of the missing ones, under half trace to an unresolved V gene in checked studies; the others have no known cause. V, J and clone size are taken as reported in that table, and D and trimming were inferred from the DNA itself. Recorded for this sample are tens of thousands of clones; 86% of them occurred a single time. The ten largest clones capture less than 15% of the sample.

This chain joins TRBV7-9 to TRBJ2-3; TRBD2 is a weak D gene call, 5 bases matching. The sequence was collected from a human donor with melanoma. Sequenced here: CD8+ T cells sorted from blood (inferred from file names), sampled from a patient given nivolumab and ipilimumab in sequence. The bases read TGTGCCAGCAGCCCCCCCCTTCGGGGTACGCAGTATTTT. This encodes CASSPPLRGTQYF. This CDR3, with the reference TRBV7-9 and TRBJ2-3 proteins standing in past its ends, gives the full variable domain DTGVSQNPRHKITKRGQNVTFRCDPISEHNRLYWYRQTLGQGPEFLTYFQNEAQLEKSRLLSDRFSAERPKGSFSTLEIQRTEQGDSAMYLCASSPPLRGTQYFGPGTRLTVL.